What follows are 3 T cell receptor beta chains derived from one specimen sequenced in a study of vaccination effects on CD4 cells after COVID-19. TCRdb's copy holds only in-frame clones and misses some; the assay was immunoSEQ multiplex PCR. In the table there are 35,000 to 40,000 clones, about 69% of which are singletons. These receptors' targets are unknown. ViraFEST assay sequencing came after antigen-specific CD4+ T cells were expanded with viral peptide pools. The culture ran for under eleven days, and then CD4+ T cells were isolated. People in the vaccine group had not been infected with SARS-CoV-2 before, and their nucleocapsid antibodies were negative. Sequences were derived from CD4+ T cells from PBMCs cultured with HCoV-OC43 spike peptides, sampled before COVID-19 vaccination. Subset defined: HCoV-OC43 spike overlapping peptide pool stimulation. All receptors come from a human donor who received a COVID-19 vaccine.

V is TRBV7-6 and J is TRBJ2-2; a weak D match, TRBD2 (7 bases). The CDR3 totals 15 residues. Between the trimmed V and J ends, which lost 1 base and 6 bases, there was a span of 12 bases. CDR1 is SGHVS and CDR2 is FNYEAQ in the germline V gene. DNA for the CDR3: TGTGCCAGCAGCTTAGAGGCGGGGGCCTCCGGGGAGCTGTTTTTT. This sequence encodes CASSLEAGASGELFF.

V usage is TRBV20-1 and J usage is TRBJ2-1, with TRBD2 identical over 9 bases. J was trimmed by 1 base and V by 3 bases; bases with no gene match: 10. This CDR3 is 17 amino acids long. From germline, CDR1 is DFQATT and CDR2 SNEGSKA (reference sequence). CDR3 region: CSASWAGGSESYNEQFF. The CDR3 nucleotides read TGCAGTGCTAGTTGGGCGGGAGGGTCAGAATCCTACAATGAGCAGTTCTTC.

This chain uses TRBV29-1 with TRBJ2-5; possible D gene TRBD2, 6 bases. The CDR3 is 13 amino acids. Trimming shortened V by 6 bases and J by 2 bases, and 13 bases separated the two germline ends. Germline V lookup: CDR1 SQVTM, CDR2 ANQGSEA. The CDR3 loop reads CSVAGGIQETQYF. The DNA for the CDR3 is TGCAGCGTCGCTGGAGGGATTCAAGAGACCCAGTACTTC.